This T cell receptor (beta chain) emerged from a study of identical twins listed by TCRdb under 2016. Background on the whole study: TCR alpha and beta repertoires from monozygotic twins, unrelated adults of various ages and cord blood were deep-sequenced to test whether fetal clonotypes persist. Replicate twin experiments were performed at different times using different library preparation protocols to rule out contamination.

From cysteine to valine, the CDR3 is 14 amino acids long. Of all the DNA, just the CDR3 is kept, 42 bases in frame from base 1. CDR1 and CDR2, looked up from the germline V gene (reference sequence), are SGHNT and YYREEE. Compared with germline, V lacks 3 bases and J lacks 4 bases; bases without a gene match: 5. This clonotype was observed a handful of times. What this receptor recognizes is not known. No per-base quality is available; no much larger clone lies one base away. Only healthy Caucasian donors were included. Three pairs of female monozygotic twins, all aged roughly 18 to 29 years, made up the twin cohort. CD4+ and CD8+ T cell populations were isolated with positive isolation kits from Invitrogen. The research as a whole found: Because the same donors could not be followed over many years, the conclusions depended on cross-sectional statistical analysis. The excess sharing between twins in beta out-of-frame sequences was weaker because fewer shared sequences reduced the signal-to-noise ratio. Compared with coincidental sharing between unrelated individuals, out-of-frame TCR alpha sequences shared between twins showed an excess of sequences with low generation probability. Fewer insertions were carried by abundant cord blood beta clonotypes, a similar but weaker trend appeared in young adult naive repertoires, and no such trend appeared in memory repertoires. Recombination models systematically underestimated out-of-frame TCR alpha sharing in monozygotic twins but agreed with sharing between unrelated individuals. Zero-insertion analyses could be partly confounded by invariant T cells such as MAIT and iNKT, though diverse VJ usage argued against such confounding for most clonotypes.

Library generation was performed with 5' RACE. Sequencing was carried out with an Illumina HiSeq 2000. Template switching introduced a universal primer binding site; the final cDNA contained a unique molecular identifier, enabling accurate counting of TCR cDNA molecules. Specific primers in the conserved constant-segment region were used to synthesize first-strand cDNA for the TCR alpha and beta chains. Each cDNA library was double barcoded, with a SMART-Mk sample barcode plus Illumina barcodes, to control for contamination. TruSeq adapter sequences and Illumina sample barcodes were added in two successive PCR steps. The Illumina HiSeq platform was used with custom primers to sequence TCR alpha and beta cDNA libraries. For the original study's pipeline: MiGEC was used to process raw reads and extract unique molecular identifiers, and MiXCR was used to find CDR3 positions. Recombination models were inferred per individual with the repgenHMM and IGoR tools using an EM algorithm. Shared clonotypes were analyzed with the tcR package in R, and sharing was normalized by the product of cloneset sizes. Out-of-frame nonproductive sequences were analyzed to study raw recombination free of thymic and clonal selection effects. The raw public reads went through TCRdb reprocessing: fastp at Q25, MiXCR clone calling, in-frame beta chains kept. A single entry per CDR3 protein holds the most common genes and DNA from its merged rows. It is TCRdb's table, rather than the study itself, that gives the V and J calls and clone size. The sample table records around 530,000 distinct CDR3 sequences; 15% of these occur just once. The ten largest account for about 0.4% of the sample.

In addition, the sample was reused for a study of yellow fever vaccine responses in identical twins. The second paper states: According to the authors, the vaccine-induced T cell response in identical twins seemed to be partly convergent and partly specific to each individual. Focusing on identical twins, the study followed the T cell clones that responded to the vaccine, and did so with precision.

The material sequenced was CD4+ T cells sorted from blood. This clonotype was obtained from a woman aged 18-29 years in good health. The sequence is built from TRBV5-4 and TRBJ2-7, with 9 central nucleotides matching TRBD1. The CDR3 loop reads CASSSTGGGYEQYV. Read as DNA, the sequence is TGTGCCAGCAGCTCGACAGGGGGAGGTTACGAGCAGTACGTC.